The 31 T cell receptor beta chains below all came from one sample that was sequenced in a study of cytomegalovirus exposure and HLA in healthy donors. The PCR contained 60 Vbeta and 13 Jbeta primers. TCRdb's copy holds only in-frame clones and misses some; the assay was immunoSEQ multiplex PCR. This sample has about 190,000 clones, with around 79% found just once. The sequenced material came from PBMCs. The receptors shown here come from a woman aged 18-35 years in good health and CMV-seronegative.

V usage is TRBV5-1 and J usage is TRBJ2-5, with D unresolved. CDR3 length: 14 amino acids. Between the trimmed V and J ends, which lost 4 bases and 5 bases, there was a span of 15 bases. The germline gives CDR1 SGHRS, CDR2 YFSETQ. CDR3 residues: CASSPDPRMETQYF. Here the CDR3 DNA reads TGCGCCAGCAGCCCCGACCCCAGGATGGAGACCCAGTACTTC.

The CDR3 loop is CASSYARTGINTEAFF. The CDR3 region has the DNA TGTGCCAGCAGTTACGCCCGTACAGGTATCAACACTGAAGCTTTCTTT. The rearrangement links TRBV6-5 to TRBJ1-1; weak D call: TRBD1 (5 bases). CDR3 length equals 16 residues. Per the germline V gene, CDR1 is MNHEY and CDR2 is SVGAGI. The germline V and J ends were trimmed by 2 bases and 2 bases, with 15 bases remaining between them.

The CDR3 sequence: CASSDAGGYSNQPQHF. The CDR3 bases are TGTGCCAGCAGTGACGCGGGAGGTTATAGCAATCAGCCCCAGCATTTT. The rearrangement uses TRBV2 and TRBJ1-5; D gene ambiguous. The V gene lost 3 bases and the J gene lost 0 bases, with 12 bases spanning the gap. Germline loops: CDR1 SNHLY, CDR2 FYNNEI. The CDR3 runs 16 residues.

J is TRBJ2-1 and V is TRBV4-2; TRBD2 is a possible D gene (6 bases). V was clipped by 1 base and J by 10 bases, with 11 bases between them. This CDR3 is 13 amino acids long. Germline CDR1 is LGHNA and CDR2 is YNFKEQ. The CDR3 DNA reads TGTGCCAGCAGCCAAGCGGGACTGCCAGAGCAGTTCTTC. The encoded protein is CASSQAGLPEQFF.

The genes are TRBV28 and TRBJ1-5; 7 nucleotides align to TRBD1. Germline loops: CDR1 MDHEN, CDR2 SYDVKM. The length of the CDR3 is 15 residues. Germline trimming cut 2 bases from V and 3 bases from J; bases unmatched to any gene: 4. CDR3 in DNA: TGTGCCAGCAGTTTACATACAGGGGCCAATCAGCCCCAGCATTTT. Amino acids: CASSLHTGANQPQHF.

V and J are TRBV11-3 and TRBJ2-7; 7 bases line up with TRBD2. The CDR3 has 15 amino acids. Trimming cost V 4 bases and J 2 bases; bases outside gene matches: 8. CDR1 is SGHNT, CDR2 YENEEA, per germline. The CDR3 protein is CASSSRSGTTYEQYF. The DNA of the CDR3 is TGTGCCAGCAGCTCACGGAGCGGGACCACCTACGAGCAGTACTTC.

The chain combines TRBV28 with TRBJ1-4; D not certain. V lost 0 bases, J lost 4 bases, and 9 bases lay in between. CDR3 length: 15 amino acids. Germline CDR1 reads MDHEN; CDR2 reads SYDVKM. The CDR3 DNA follows: TGTGCCAGCAGTTTATGGCGGATTAATAATGAAAAACTGTTTTTT. Its protein product is CASSLWRINNEKLFF.

The chain recombines TRBV6-1 with TRBJ2-7, with D perhaps TRBD1 (5 bases). The CDR3 extends over 15 amino acids. V lost 2 bases, J lost 2 bases, and 13 bases lay in between. Germline CDR1 is MNHNS and CDR2 is SASEGT. The CDR3 sequence: CASSERGRAPYEQYF. In nucleotides, the CDR3 is TGTGCCAGCAGTGAAAGAGGCAGGGCCCCCTACGAGCAGTACTTC.

On this clone: Mismatch with germline at one junction end may stem from a read error. The chain joins TRBV27 to TRBJ2-7; 7 bases are shared with TRBD1. The germline V gene has CDR1 MNHEY and CDR2 SMNVEV (reference sequence). CDR3 length equals 11 residues. CDR3: CGQDPFYEQYF. DNA of the CDR3: TGCGGACAGGACCCTTTCTACGAGCAGTACTTC.

The rearrangement links TRBV28 to TRBJ1-6; D may be TRBD1 (6 bases). Deletions cut 2 bases from V and 17 bases from J, with 16 bases between. CDR3 size: 13 residues. Germline V gene sequence: CDR1 MDHEN, CDR2 SYDVKM. CDR3 DNA: TGTGCCAGCAGTTTACGGGAACAGGGTAGTTTCCACTTT. Translating gives CASSLREQGSFHF.

The chain links TRBV28 to TRBJ1-1; TRBD1 matches 12 bases. J lost 7 bases, V lost 4 bases, and 16 bases had no gene match. The CDR3 length is 18 residues. Per the germline V gene, CDR1 is MDHEN and CDR2 is SYDVKM. CDR3 region: CASSSTGSGTGGGIEAFF. The CDR3 nucleotides read TGTGCCAGCAGTTCCACCGGGTCCGGGACAGGGGGCGGGATTGAAGCTTTCTTT. Together with reference TRBV28 and TRBJ1-1, the CDR3 gives the full variable domain: DVKVTQSSRYLVKRTGEKVFLECVQDMDHENMFWYRQDPGLGLRLIYFSYDVKMKEKGDIPEGYSVSREKKERFSLILESASTNQTSMYLCASSSTGSGTGGGIEAFFGQGTRLTVV.

This clone was found a few times. The rearrangement links TRBV27 to TRBJ2-2; 11 nucleotides line up with TRBD1. The CDR3 consists of 17 residues. Germline CDR1 and CDR2: MNHEY and SMNVEV (reference sequence). The J segment lost 3 bases and the V segment lost 3 bases, leaving 6 bases of the junction unmatched. CDR3 protein: CASSFLGQGAYTGELFF. The CDR3 region has the DNA TGTGCCAGCAGTTTCCTCGGACAGGGGGCCTACACCGGGGAGCTGTTTTTT.

The rearrangement joins TRBV19 to TRBJ2-7; 8 nucleotides align to TRBD2. Germline trimming cut 6 bases from V and 2 bases from J; bases unmatched to any gene: 6. This CDR3 comprises 14 residues. Germline V gene sequence: CDR1 LNHDA, CDR2 SQIVND (reference sequence). The chain's CDR3 is CASRGSGIPYEQYF. The CDR3 DNA reads TGTGCCAGTAGGGGTAGCGGGATACCCTACGAGCAGTACTTC.

The chain carries TRBV4-1 and TRBJ1-1; possibly TRBD1 for D (5 bases). There are 16 residues in the CDR3. Per germline, CDR1 MGHRA and CDR2 YSYEKL. V was pared by 0 bases and J by 0 bases, with 11 bases between. CDR3 protein: CASSQDVTDMNTEAFF. In nucleotides, the CDR3 is TGCGCCAGCAGCCAAGATGTTACGGACATGAACACTGAAGCTTTCTTT.

This clone was detected only a few times. J is TRBJ1-5 and V is TRBV2, with 8 bases identical to TRBD1. Germline V lookup: CDR1 SNHLY, CDR2 FYNNEI. The CDR3 runs to 15 residues. Trimming removed 3 bases from V and 6 bases from J; junction bases left unmatched: 7. CDR3 DNA: TGTGCCAGCAGTGATCAGGGGGCGGTCAGTCAGCCCCAGCATTTT. It specifies CASSDQGAVSQPQHF.

The chain has TRBV5-1 and TRBJ1-1; D gene uncertain. The CDR3 extends over 16 amino acids. Germline values: CDR1 SGHRS, CDR2 YFSETQ. V lost 3 bases and J 5 bases, leaving 20 bases between the germline ends. The CDR3 here is CASSWPAGWGKTEAFF. Here the CDR3 DNA reads TGCGCCAGCAGCTGGCCAGCGGGATGGGGTAAAACTGAAGCTTTCTTT. Variable domain in full (rest from reference TRBV5-1 and TRBJ1-1): KAGVTQTPRYLIKTRGQQVTLSCSPISGHRSVSWYQQTPGQGLQFLFEYFSETQRNKGNFPGRFSGRQFSNSRSEMNVSTLELGDSALYLCASSWPAGWGKTEAFFGQGTRLTVV.

The V and J genes are TRBV5-4 and TRBJ2-7, with TRBD1 matching over 10 bases. The ends lost 2 bases at V and 3 bases at J; junction bases unmatched: 2. Germline assignment: CDR1 SGHNT and CDR2 YYREEE (reference sequence). This CDR3 has 14 residues. The CDR3 nucleotides are TGTGCCAGCAGCTTTGGACAGGGGGACTACGAGCAGTACTTC. Protein sequence: CASSFGQGDYEQYF.

This sequence joins TRBV28 and TRBJ1-4; the match to TRBD1 covers 8 bases. This CDR3 has 13 residues. Germline lookup yields CDR1 MDHEN and CDR2 SYDVKM. V was pared by 5 bases and J by 7 bases, with 3 bases of the junction left unmatched. This chain's CDR3 is CASSPDRAEKLFF. The CDR3 DNA reads as TGTGCCAGCAGTCCGGACAGGGCTGAAAAACTGTTTTTT.

In this sample, this clone turned up once. The CDR3 here is CASSVDRGSYNEQFF. The CDR3 DNA reads as TGTGCCAGCAGTGTTGACAGGGGCTCCTACAATGAGCAGTTCTTC. The rearrangement uses TRBV2 and TRBJ2-1; 8 bases fit TRBD1. The trim removed 4 bases at V and 0 bases at J, leaving 2 bases unmatched. Germline CDR1 reads SNHLY; CDR2 reads FYNNEI. This CDR3 spans 15 amino acids.

The chain uses TRBV7-2 and TRBJ1-5; 9 bases align to TRBD1. Germline V lookup: CDR1 SGHTA, CDR2 FQGNSA. After removal of 2 bases from V and 10 bases from J, the junction contained 6 bases not matched to a gene. The CDR3 extends over 14 amino acids. The CDR3 is CASSLQGQGRPQHF. For the CDR3, the DNA is TGTGCCAGCAGCTTACAGGGACAGGGCCGCCCCCAGCATTTT.

V gene TRBV27 combines with J gene TRBJ1-1, with D possibly being TRBD1 (5 bases). The ends were cut back, 5 bases at V and 1 base at J, with 8 bases in the middle. The germline V gene has CDR1 MNHEY and CDR2 SMNVEV (reference sequence). This CDR3 has 13 residues. CDR3 sequence: CASSNTGNTEAFF. In DNA form, the CDR3 reads TGTGCCAGCAGTAACACAGGGAACACTGAAGCTTTCTTT.

On this clone itself: Additional DNA sequences in this sample encode the identical CDR3. This chain links TRBV5-1 with TRBJ2-2; 7 bases fit TRBD2. CDR1 and CDR2 from the germline V gene are SGHRS and YFSETQ. With 4 bases clipped from V and 1 base from J, the junction kept 7 bases outside the gene matches. The length of the CDR3 is 16 residues. The CDR3 here is CASSVSLARNTGELFF. Here the CDR3 DNA reads TGCGCCAGCAGCGTCTCACTAGCGAGGAACACCGGGGAGCTGTTTTTT.

This rearrangement joins TRBV9 to TRBJ1-1; D call uncertain. CDR3 length: 14 amino acids. Trimming pared 0 bases from V and 0 bases from J, leaving 6 bases between. The germline gives CDR1 SGDLS, CDR2 YYNGEE. The CDR3 nucleotides are TGTGCCAGCAGCGTAGCTACTATGAACACTGAAGCTTTCTTT. Translation gives CASSVATMNTEAFF.

The chain carries TRBV7-3 and TRBJ1-2; 8 bases are a match to TRBD1. V lost 2 bases to trimming and J lost 8 bases; unmatched junction nucleotides: 10. The CDR3 consists of 15 residues. CDR1 is SGHTA, CDR2 FQGTGA, per germline. CDR3 loop: CASSLRDGTGHGYTF. CDR3 nucleotides: TGTGCCAGCAGCTTACGGGACGGGACAGGTCACGGCTACACCTTC.

V gene TRBV25-1 combines with J gene TRBJ2-2; D is unclear. The CDR3 extends over 13 amino acids. Trimming stripped 4 bases from V and 3 bases from J, with 6 bases between. Germline CDR1 reads MGHDK; CDR2 reads SYGVNS. CDR3 loop: CASSGQYTGELFF. The CDR3 DNA reads TGTGCCAGCAGTGGACAATACACCGGGGAGCTGTTTTTT.

The chain has TRBV6-1 and TRBJ1-5; TRBD1 might be the D (6 bases). Germline V gives CDR1 MNHNS, CDR2 SASEGT. V was pared by 6 bases and J by 7 bases, with 13 bases between. The CDR3 runs to 13 residues. The CDR3 here is CASSSYRVQPQHF. The CDR3 DNA follows: TGTGCCAGCAGCTCCTACAGGGTGCAGCCCCAGCATTTT.

The chain links TRBV7-6 to TRBJ2-7; possible D gene TRBD1, 5 bases. V lost 2 bases to trimming and J lost 4 bases, with 15 bases between them. Germline V gives CDR1 SGHVS, CDR2 FNYEAQ. This CDR3 contains 15 residues. The CDR3 region is CASSLNVGAVYEQYF. The CDR3 DNA reads as TGTGCCAGCAGCTTAAACGTTGGGGCTGTGTACGAGCAGTACTTC.

This clone showed up just a few times. The chain is built from TRBV7-3 and TRBJ1-1, with TRBD1 identical over 10 bases. The V and J ends lost 1 base and 7 bases, in that order; junction bases with no gene match: 6. The CDR3 is 15 amino acids. Germline CDR1 SGHTA, CDR2 FQGTGA. For the CDR3, the DNA is TGTGCCAGCAGCTTAAGACAGGGGGCGCGTGGTGAAGCTTTCTTT. Its translation: CASSLRQGARGEAFF.

V is TRBV11-3 and J is TRBJ2-3, with TRBD1 identical over 8 bases. V gave up 5 bases and J gave up 2 bases; unmatched junction bases: 9. This CDR3 spans 16 amino acids. Germline CDR1 and CDR2: SGHNT and YENEEA. The CDR3 bases are TGTGCCAGCAGCATAACAGGGGGTGCCGACACAGATACGCAGTATTTT. It translates to CASSITGGADTDTQYF.

The chain carries TRBV28 and TRBJ1-2; D remains ambiguous. The CDR3 sequence is 13 residues long. Per the germline V gene, CDR1 is MDHEN and CDR2 is SYDVKM. V lost 4 bases to trimming and J lost 8 bases, with 14 bases between them. The CDR3 sequence: CASSSGRVEGYTF. CDR3 sequence (DNA): TGTGCCAGCAGTTCAGGAAGAGTCGAAGGCTACACCTTC.

The rearrangement uses TRBV5-5 and TRBJ1-1; a weak D match, TRBD1 (5 bases). This CDR3 region has 15 residues. Looked up from germline, CDR1 is SGHKS and CDR2 is YYEKEE (reference sequence). The germline V and J ends were trimmed by 4 bases and 0 bases, with 13 bases remaining between them. CDR3 protein: CASSPLGGMNTEAFF. CDR3 in DNA: TGTGCCAGCAGCCCTCTTGGGGGGATGAACACTGAAGCTTTCTTT.